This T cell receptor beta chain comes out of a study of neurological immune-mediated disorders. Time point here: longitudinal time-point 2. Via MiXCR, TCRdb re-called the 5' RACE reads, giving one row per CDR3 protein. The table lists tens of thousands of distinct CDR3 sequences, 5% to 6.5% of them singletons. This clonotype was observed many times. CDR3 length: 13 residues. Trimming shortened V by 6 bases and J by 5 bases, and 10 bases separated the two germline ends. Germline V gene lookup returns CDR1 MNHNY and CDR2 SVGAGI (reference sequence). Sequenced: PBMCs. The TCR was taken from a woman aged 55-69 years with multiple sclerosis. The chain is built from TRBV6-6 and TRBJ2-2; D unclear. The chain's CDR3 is CASSHTLTGELFF. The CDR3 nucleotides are TGTGCCAGCAGCCACACCTTAACCGGGGAGCTGTTTTTT.